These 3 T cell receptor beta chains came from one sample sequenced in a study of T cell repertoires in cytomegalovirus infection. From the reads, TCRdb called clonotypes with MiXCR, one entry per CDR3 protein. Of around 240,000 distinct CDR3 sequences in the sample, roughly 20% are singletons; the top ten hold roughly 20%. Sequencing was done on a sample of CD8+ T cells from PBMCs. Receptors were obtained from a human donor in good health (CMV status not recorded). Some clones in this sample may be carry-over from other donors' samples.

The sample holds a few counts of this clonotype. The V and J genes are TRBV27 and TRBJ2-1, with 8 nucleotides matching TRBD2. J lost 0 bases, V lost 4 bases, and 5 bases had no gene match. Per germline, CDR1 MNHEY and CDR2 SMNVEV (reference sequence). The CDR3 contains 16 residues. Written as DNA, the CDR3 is TGTGCCAGCAGTTCACTAGCGGTTTACTCCTACAATGAGCAGTTCTTC. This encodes CASSSLAVYSYNEQFF.

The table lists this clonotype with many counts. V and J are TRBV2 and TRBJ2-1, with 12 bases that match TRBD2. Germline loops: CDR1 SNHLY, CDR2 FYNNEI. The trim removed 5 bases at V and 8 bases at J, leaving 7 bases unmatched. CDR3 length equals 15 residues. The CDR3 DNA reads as TGTGCCAGCAGTTCGACTAGCGGGGGAGTCGATGAGCAGTTCTTC. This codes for CASSSTSGGVDEQFF.

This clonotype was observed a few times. CDR3 DNA sequence: TGTGCCAGCAGTGAGGCAGGGGCGTCAGCGGGGGGGACCAGCGGGGAGCTGTTTTTT. This translates into CASSEAGASAGGTSGELFF. The gene calls are TRBV2 and TRBJ2-2; 10 nucleotides match TRBD2. The CDR3 sequence is 19 residues long. V gave up 3 bases and J gave up 7 bases; unmatched junction bases: 17. Germline V gene sequence: CDR1 SNHLY, CDR2 FYNNEI.